These 12 T cell receptor beta chains came from one sample sequenced in a study of T cell changes during pregnancy in multiple sclerosis. Generated by immunoSEQ multiplex PCR, the TCRdb table keeps only in-frame clones and is missing some. The table shows around 100,000 clones, with approximately 90% occurring only once. Sequenced here: peripheral blood, sampled after pregnancy. These receptors were collected from a female donor with multiple sclerosis, enrolled in a pregnancy study.

Only a few counts were recorded for this clone. The chain carries TRBV28 and TRBJ1-2, with D maybe TRBD1 (6 bases). The CDR3 has 15 residues. Germline V gene sequence: CDR1 MDHEN, CDR2 SYDVKM. V was pared by 6 bases and J by 3 bases, with 17 bases between. The CDR3 region is CASSVQGSPYYGYTF. CDR3 in DNA: TGTGCCAGCAGCGTACAGGGCTCCCCCTACTATGGCTACACCTTC.

The chain couples TRBV7-2 to TRBJ2-7; tentative D call: TRBD1 (5 bases). V dropped 3 bases and J dropped 4 bases, with 10 bases sitting between them. Germline V CDR1 and CDR2: SGHTA, FQGNSA. The CDR3 covers 13 residues. CDR3 sequence reads: CASSFRQIYEQYF. CDR3 nucleotide sequence: TGTGCCAGCAGCTTCCGACAGATTTACGAGCAGTACTTC. Full variable domain (rest looked up from reference TRBV7-2 and TRBJ2-7): GAGVSQSPSNKVTEKGKDVELRCDPISGHTALYWYRQSLGQGLEFLIYFQGNSAPDKSGLPSDRFSAERTGGSVSTLTIQRTQQEDSAVYLCASSFRQIYEQYFGPGTRLTVT.

This chain links TRBV18 with TRBJ2-7, with TRBD2 identical over 7 bases. Germline-derived CDR1 and CDR2 are KGHSH and LQKENI. V was pared by 1 base and J by 2 bases, with 2 bases of the junction left unmatched. The CDR3 length is 14 residues. CDR3 region: CASSPQGRAYEQYF. The CDR3, as DNA: TGTGCCAGCTCACCACAGGGGAGGGCCTACGAGCAGTACTTC.

The V call is TRBV4-1, the J call TRBJ2-1; perhaps TRBD2 as D (6 bases). The germline gives CDR1 MGHRA, CDR2 YSYEKL. This CDR3 has 16 amino acids. Trimming cost V 2 bases and J 7 bases, with 18 bases left between them. The CDR3 DNA reads TGCGCCAGCAGCCAACAAGGGAAGGTGGGGGGTAATGAGCAGTTCTTC. This sequence encodes CASSQQGKVGGNEQFF.

The gene calls are TRBV27 and TRBJ2-7, with TRBD2 as a possible D gene (6 bases). The CDR3 covers 13 residues. CDR1 and CDR2 from the germline V gene are MNHEY and SMNVEV (reference sequence). Trimming stripped 1 base from V and 5 bases from J, with 9 bases between. CDR3 region: CASSLFGGHEQYF. DNA for the CDR3: TGTGCCAGCAGTTTATTTGGAGGGCACGAGCAGTACTTC.

There are a few counts of this clone. The chain has TRBV5-1 and TRBJ1-2; the D is unclear. Germline V gene lookup returns CDR1 SGHRS and CDR2 YFSETQ. V lost 0 bases to trimming and J lost 4 bases, with 13 bases between them. There are 15 residues in the CDR3. CDR3 sequence (DNA): TGCGCCAGCAGCTTGGACGCGGTTCTAAGCTATGGCTACACCTTC. Its translation: CASSLDAVLSYGYTF.

This sequence joins TRBV4-3 and TRBJ1-5; D not resolved. Germline V lookup: CDR1 LGHNA, CDR2 YSLEER. The CDR3 sequence is 15 residues long. V was shortened by 0 bases and J by 2 bases, with 8 bases between the two germline ends. CDR3 protein: CASSQDHTRNQPQHF. The DNA for the CDR3 is TGCGCCAGCAGCCAAGATCACACCCGCAATCAGCCCCAGCATTTT.

J is TRBJ2-1 and V is TRBV27, with 12 bases identical to TRBD1. The CDR3 spans 15 residues. The J segment lost 9 bases and the V segment lost 6 bases, leaving 9 bases of the junction unmatched. Germline V CDR1 and CDR2: MNHEY, SMNVEV (reference sequence). The CDR3 DNA follows: TGTGCCAGCAGGGGGTACGGGACAGGGGGCACTGAGCAGTTCTTC. Amino acids: CASRGYGTGGTEQFF.

This sequence joins TRBV6-5 and TRBJ2-7; D is perhaps TRBD1 (6 bases). CDR3 size: 14 residues. The V and J ends lost 6 bases and 3 bases respectively, with 15 bases between them. Looked up from germline, CDR1 is MNHEY and CDR2 is SVGAGI. CDR3: CASRRNRESYEQYF. The CDR3 bases are TGTGCCAGCAGGAGAAACAGGGAGAGCTACGAGCAGTACTTC.

This chain connects TRBV28 to TRBJ1-4; unclear D gene. The CDR3 contains 16 residues. V lost 5 bases and J lost 0, with 13 bases in between. From germline, CDR1 is MDHEN and CDR2 SYDVKM. The CDR3 loop reads CASSPPMAATNEKLFF. The CDR3 coding sequence is TGTGCCAGCAGTCCCCCGATGGCGGCAACTAATGAAAAACTGTTTTTT.

This clone was found once. The V gene is TRBV15, the J gene TRBJ2-1; maybe TRBD2 (5 bases). CDR1 is LNHNV and CDR2 is YYDKDF in the germline V gene (reference sequence). The CDR3 runs to 15 residues. Trimming pared 1 base from V and 8 bases from J, leaving 15 bases between. For the CDR3, the DNA is TGTGCCACCAGCAGAGGTCGCGGAGGTGGCGATGAGCAGTTCTTC. Translation: CATSRGRGGGDEQFF.

The chain combines TRBV11-3 with TRBJ2-2; no firm D call. The CDR3 is 13 amino acids. The germline V and J ends were trimmed by 6 bases and 7 bases, with 12 bases remaining between them. CDR1 is SGHNT, CDR2 YENEEA, per germline. For the CDR3, the DNA is TGTGCCAGCAGACCGACTCTAGGCGGGGAGCTGTTTTTT. This encodes CASRPTLGGELFF.